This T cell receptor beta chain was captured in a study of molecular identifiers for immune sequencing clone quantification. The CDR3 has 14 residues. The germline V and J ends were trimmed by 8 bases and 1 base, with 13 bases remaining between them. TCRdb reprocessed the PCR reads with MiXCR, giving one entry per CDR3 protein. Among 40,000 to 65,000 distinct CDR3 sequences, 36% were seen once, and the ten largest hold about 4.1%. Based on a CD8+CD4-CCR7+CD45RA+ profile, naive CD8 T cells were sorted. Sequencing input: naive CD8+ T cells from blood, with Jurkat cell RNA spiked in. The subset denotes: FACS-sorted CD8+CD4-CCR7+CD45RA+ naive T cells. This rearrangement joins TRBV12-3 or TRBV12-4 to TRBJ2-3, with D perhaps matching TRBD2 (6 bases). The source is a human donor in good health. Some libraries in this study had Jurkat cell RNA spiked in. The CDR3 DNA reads TGTGCCAGCTTGGGGGGTCTAGGCACAGATACGCAGTATTTT. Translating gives CASLGGLGTDTQYF.